These 13 T cell receptor beta chains were sequenced from one sample in a study of beta chain features in type 1 diabetes. Expressed TCRB transcripts got sequenced, as all isolated RNA was reverse transcribed. Repertoires were generated with immunoSEQ multiplex PCR, while TCRdb's copy carries only in-frame clones and drops some. The table lists over 120,000 clones, about 8.7% of them singletons. The sample was central memory CD4+ T cells from blood. These receptors all stem from a man between 18 and 35 years old in good health.

This clone came up a few times. This chain links TRBV19 with TRBJ2-4; possibly TRBD2 for D (5 bases). Germline loops: CDR1 LNHDA, CDR2 SQIVND (reference sequence). Trimming stripped 6 bases from V and 2 bases from J, with 8 bases between. The CDR3 has 13 residues. The CDR3 protein is CASREGPKNIQYF. The CDR3 nucleotides read TGTGCCAGTAGAGAGGGTCCCAAAAACATTCAGTACTTC.

The rearrangement uses TRBV5-1 and TRBJ2-2; D gene uncertain. This CDR3 contains 15 residues. The ends were cut back, 0 bases at V and 4 bases at J, with 10 bases in the middle. Germline loops: CDR1 SGHRS, CDR2 YFSETQ. The CDR3 sequence: CASSLVSASTGELFF. For the CDR3, the DNA is TGCGCCAGCAGCTTGGTATCGGCTAGCACCGGGGAGCTGTTTTTT. The whole variable domain, remainder taken from reference TRBV5-1 and TRBJ2-2, is KAGVTQTPRYLIKTRGQQVTLSCSPISGHRSVSWYQQTPGQGLQFLFEYFSETQRNKGNFPGRFSGRQFSNSRSEMNVSTLELGDSALYLCASSLVSASTGELFFGEGSRLTVL.

This sequence joins TRBV7-6 and TRBJ2-7; 8 nucleotides match TRBD2. J was trimmed by 3 bases and V by 5 bases; bases with no gene match: 15. Per germline, CDR1 SGHVS and CDR2 FNYEAQ. This CDR3 has 17 amino acids. The CDR3 spells CASSPGARGAGIYEQYF. CDR3 DNA sequence: TGTGCCAGCAGCCCGGGAGCGCGGGGGGCTGGTATCTACGAGCAGTACTTC.

The chain joins TRBV7-2 to TRBJ1-4; D unresolved. The germline gives CDR1 SGHTA, CDR2 FQGNSA. Trimming removed 4 bases from V and 1 base from J, with 13 bases in between. This CDR3 comprises 16 residues. The CDR3: CASSSSAGITNEKLFF. The CDR3, as DNA: TGTGCCAGCAGCTCGTCCGCGGGAATAACTAATGAAAAACTGTTTTTT.

Here the CDR3 reads CATTTGVGNTEAFF. CDR3 coding DNA: TGTGCCACCACCACAGGGGTTGGGAACACTGAAGCTTTCTTT. This chain links TRBV15 with TRBJ1-1, with 7 bases aligning to TRBD1. Germline assignment: CDR1 LNHNV and CDR2 YYDKDF (reference sequence). V lost 7 bases, J lost 1 base, and 6 bases stayed unmatched. This CDR3 comprises 14 residues.

This clone was found many times. V gene TRBV7-9 combines with J gene TRBJ1-5; D unclear. V lost 4 bases to trimming and J lost 11 bases, with 9 bases between them. Per germline, CDR1 SEHNR and CDR2 FQNEAQ (reference sequence). The CDR3 extends over 11 amino acids. This chain's CDR3 is CASSSDRAQHF. DNA for the CDR3: TGTGCCAGCAGCTCGGATCGGGCCCAGCATTTT.

This clone was seen many times. The chain employs TRBV29-1 and TRBJ2-7; 10 positions match TRBD2. This CDR3 comprises 15 residues. Unmatched junction bases numbered 5, after V lost 0 bases and J lost 3 bases. CDR1 and CDR2 from the germline V gene are SQVTM and ANQGSEA. CDR3 in DNA: TGCAGCGTTGAAGATCCAACTAGCGGGAACTACGAGCAGTACTTC. Translating it yields CSVEDPTSGNYEQYF.

The chain links TRBV11-2 to TRBJ1-1; TRBD1 matches 9 bases. This CDR3 has 15 amino acids. Germline V CDR1 and CDR2: SGHAT, FQNNGV. Trimming cost V 3 bases and J 4 bases; bases outside gene matches: 6. The CDR3 DNA reads TGTGCCAGCAGCTTTTTACAGGGGGCTTTCACTGAAGCTTTCTTT. Residues: CASSFLQGAFTEAFF.

There are a few counts of this clone. The genes are TRBV15 and TRBJ2-1; 9 positions agree with TRBD2. The CDR3 totals 16 residues. CDR1 is LNHNV, CDR2 YYDKDF, per germline (reference sequence). With 0 bases clipped from V and 7 bases from J, the junction kept 7 bases outside the gene matches. The chain's CDR3 is CATSRDGSGGKNEQFF. Written as DNA, the CDR3 is TGTGCCACCAGCAGAGATGGTAGCGGGGGTAAGAATGAGCAGTTCTTC.

The chain is built from TRBV7-3 and TRBJ2-1, with 9 bases matching TRBD2. CDR1 SGHTA and CDR2 FQGTGA come from the germline V gene. This CDR3 has 15 amino acids. V lost 4 bases and J lost 5; bases outside the gene matches: 6. CDR3 coding DNA: TGTGCCAGCAGCTCAAGCGGGGGGACTGACAATGAGCAGTTCTTC. It is translated as CASSSSGGTDNEQFF.

V gene TRBV29-1 combines with J gene TRBJ1-5, with D possibly matching TRBD1 (6 bases). This CDR3 is built from 14 residues. Germline CDR1 is SQVTM and CDR2 is ANQGSEA. Deletions cut 7 bases from V and 5 bases from J, with 18 bases between. CDR3 amino acids: CSASAGGRYQPQHF. As DNA, the CDR3 is TGCAGCGCTTCGGCGGGGGGCCGGTATCAGCCCCAGCATTTT.

Many counts were recorded for this clone. The chain uses TRBV4-3 and TRBJ2-5, with D possibly TRBD2 on 6 matching bases. With 0 bases removed from V and 10 bases from J, the gap between germline ends came to 12 bases. The CDR3 is 13 residues long. CDR1 and CDR2 from the germline V gene are LGHNA and YSLEER. In DNA, the CDR3 is TGCGCCAGCAGCCAAGATCGGAGGACTATCCAGTACTTC. Protein product: CASSQDRRTIQYF.

This clone occurred a few times. CDR3 residues: CASSPTGRDTQYF. The CDR3 DNA follows: TGTGCCAGCAGTCCGACAGGGAGGGATACGCAGTATTTT. The gene calls are TRBV2 and TRBJ2-3; a possible D gene is TRBD1 (7 bases). Germline lookup yields CDR1 SNHLY and CDR2 FYNNEI. The CDR3 sequence is 13 residues long. V was trimmed by 5 bases and J by 6 bases, leaving 12 bases between them.